Following are 7 T cell receptor beta chains from one sample sequenced in a study of blood T cells in healthy people across ages. A second about 7 to 11 cycle PCR used barcoded and J-beta primers. TCRdb re-analysed the 5' RACE reads in MiXCR, keeping a single row per CDR3 protein. The sample records roughly 800,000 distinct CDR3 sequences, 58% being singletons. The sample taken for sequencing was blood. The receptor set was obtained from a man under 40 in good health.

This clonotype occurred a few times. The chain employs TRBV7-2 and TRBJ2-5; TRBD1 matches at 11 bases. In germline, CDR1 is SGHTA, CDR2 FQGNSA. Trimming removed 5 bases from V and 5 bases from J; junction bases left unmatched: 10. This CDR3 comprises 16 residues. The CDR3 DNA follows: TGTGCCAGCAGCCGCAGCTGGACAGGGGGCATGGAGACCCAGTACTTC. Its translation: CASSRSWTGGMETQYF.

This clonotype was recorded once. The V call is TRBV7-6, the J call TRBJ2-3; 9 bases match TRBD2. The CDR3 loop spans 15 amino acids. The V gene end was trimmed by 3 bases and the J gene end by 3 bases; junction bases not matched to a gene: 4. Germline CDR1 and CDR2: SGHVS and FNYEAQ. The CDR3 DNA reads TGTGCCAGCAGCTTTGAGCGGGGGGTGACAGATACGCAGTATTTT. Its translation: CASSFERGVTDTQYF.

The sample holds one count of this clonotype. The chain has TRBV29-1 and TRBJ2-7; TRBD1 or TRBD2 may be the D gene (5 bases each). From germline, CDR1 is SQVTM and CDR2 ANQGSEA. The V end was cut by 4 bases, the J end by 3 bases, with 13 bases between. CDR3 size: 13 residues. DNA for the CDR3: TGCAGCGTTGGGGGGACGTACTGCTACGAGCAGTACTTC. It encodes CSVGGTYCYEQYF.

The genes are TRBV3-1 and TRBJ1-2; no clear D. Germline V gene sequence: CDR1 LGHDT, CDR2 YNNKEL (reference sequence). The V end was cut by 1 base, the J end by 6 bases, with 9 bases between. There are 13 residues in the CDR3. CDR3 coding DNA: TGTGCCAGCAGCCAAGTCTACGTACATGGCTACACCTTC. Protein: CASSQVYVHGYTF.

The V gene is TRBV6-5, the J gene TRBJ1-3; D not certain. V was pared by 6 bases and J by 1 base, with 16 bases between. CDR1 and CDR2 from the germline V gene are MNHEY and SVGAGI. The CDR3 runs 16 residues. The CDR3 spells CASSRGPRVSGNTIYF. DNA of the CDR3: TGTGCCAGCAGCCGCGGCCCTCGGGTATCTGGAAACACCATATATTTT.

This chain links TRBV4-3 with TRBJ2-7, with D maybe TRBD2 (6 bases). CDR3 length: 16 residues. CDR1 and CDR2 from the germline V gene are LGHNA and YSLEER. The ends were cut back, 0 bases at V and 3 bases at J, with 15 bases in the middle. Written as DNA, the CDR3 is TGCGCCAGCAGCCAAGATCTGGAGGGAGTGTACTACGAGCAGTACTTC. Residues: CASSQDLEGVYYEQYF.

This rearrangement joins TRBV29-1 to TRBJ2-4; D ambiguous. Judging by the DNA end, TRBJ2-7 fits better; the J call may be wrong. The CDR3 length is 12 residues. The V gene's germline CDR1 is SQVTM and CDR2 ANQGSEA. The CDR3 bases are TGCAGCGCCCACACATCCTACTACGAGCAGTACTTC. Its protein product is CSAHTSYYEQYF.